This TCR beta chain comes out of a study of T cells in localized non-small cell lung cancer. TCRdb keeps only in-frame clones here, not all; method: immunoSEQ multiplex PCR. The sample comprises tens of thousands of clones, 85% to 90% of which are singletons, and 22% rests with the top ten. General observations from the study: Clonality of T cells reached its maximum in uninvolved adjacent lung, surpassing tumor. Of the top 100 tumor clones, median roughly 60 were in adjacent lung, about 26 among its top 100. Heterogeneity remains possible, as sequencing covered one tumor region only.

Notes on this clone: Its specificity is unknown.

Trimming pared 10 bases from V and 0 bases from J, leaving 4 bases between. The CDR3 has 12 amino acids. CDR1 and CDR2 (germline): ENHRY, SYGVKD. The material was peripheral blood, obtained before any cancer treatment. The chain combines TRBV10-3 with TRBJ2-6, with D unclear. This sequence originates from a man aged 35-75 years with stage I squamous cell lung carcinoma. The CDR3, as DNA: TGTGCCACTGGCTCTGGGGCCAACGTCCTGACTTTC. Protein: CATGSGANVLTF.